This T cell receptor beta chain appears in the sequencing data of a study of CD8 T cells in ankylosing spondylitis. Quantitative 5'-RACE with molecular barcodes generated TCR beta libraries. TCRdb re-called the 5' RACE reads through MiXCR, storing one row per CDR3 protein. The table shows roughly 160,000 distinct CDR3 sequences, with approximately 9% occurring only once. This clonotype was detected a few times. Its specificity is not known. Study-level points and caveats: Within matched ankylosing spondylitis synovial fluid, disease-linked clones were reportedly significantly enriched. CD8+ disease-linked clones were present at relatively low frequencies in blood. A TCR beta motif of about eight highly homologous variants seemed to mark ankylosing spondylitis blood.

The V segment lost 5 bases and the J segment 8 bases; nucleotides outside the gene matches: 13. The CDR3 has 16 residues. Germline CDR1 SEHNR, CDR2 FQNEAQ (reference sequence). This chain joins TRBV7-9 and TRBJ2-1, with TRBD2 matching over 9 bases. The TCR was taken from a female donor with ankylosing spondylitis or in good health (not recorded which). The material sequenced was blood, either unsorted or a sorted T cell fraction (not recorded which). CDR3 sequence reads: CASSRAAGGPEDEQFF. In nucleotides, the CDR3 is TGTGCCAGCAGCCGGGCCGCGGGAGGGCCCGAAGATGAGCAGTTCTTC.